This T cell receptor (beta chain) originates from a study of shared clonotypes between healthy human individuals. To note about this clone: Its antigen is not known.

Genomic DNA of every subset was divided equally among multiple immunoSEQ plates. Profiling relied on immunoSEQ multiplex PCR, and the TCRdb table lists in-frame clones only, not all of them. Of under 600,000 clones in the sample, around 97% were seen once. Study results and limitations: Clonotype sharing among donors likely depends on sequencing depth.

The receptor was derived from a woman aged 25-40 years in good health. Sequenced sample: naive CD4+ T cells sorted from blood. Subset described: CD45RA+ positively selected.

CDR3 bases: TGCGCCAGCAGCCAAGGACTAGCGGGAGGGCCTGAGCAGTTCTTC. It translates to CASSQGLAGGPEQFF. J is TRBJ2-1 and V is TRBV4-1; 14 bases map to TRBD2. The length of the CDR3 is 15 residues. The V segment lost 1 base and the J segment 9 bases; nucleotides outside the gene matches: 2. Germline-derived CDR1 and CDR2 are MGHRA and YSYEKL.